Below, 3 T cell receptor beta chains from the same sample are listed, as sequenced in a study of blood T cell repertoires in COVID-19. Clones were sequenced by immunoSEQ multiplex PCR, and TCRdb holds only the in-frame ones, with some missing. This sample yields more than 100,000 clones, of which approximately 80% are seen a single time; approximately 4.5% belongs to the top ten. Sequencing was done on a sample of peripheral blood. These receptors were obtained from an older woman with acute or convalescent COVID-19.

J is TRBJ2-2 and V is TRBV18; no clear D. Trimming removed 4 bases at V and 2 bases at J, with 2 bases between. Germline CDR1 is KGHSH and CDR2 is LQKENI. This CDR3 has 12 amino acids. CDR3 loop: CASSLNTGELFF. CDR3 DNA sequence: TGTGCCAGCTCACTAAACACCGGGGAGCTGTTTTTT.

The J gene is TRBJ2-7, the V gene TRBV6-6; TRBD1 agrees at 9 bases. CDR1 and CDR2 (germline): MNHNY, SVGAGI (reference sequence). CDR3 length equals 13 residues. After removal of 5 bases from V and 6 bases from J, the junction contained 5 bases not matched to a gene. DNA for the CDR3: TGTGCCAGCAGTCGGGGGACAGGGATCGAGCAGTACGTC. Encoded protein: CASSRGTGIEQYV.

This clone was counted between two and nine times. This chain links TRBV10-3 with TRBJ1-2; D perhaps matches TRBD1 (6 bases). Germline V CDR1 and CDR2: ENHRY, SYGVKD. The CDR3 is made up of 20 amino acids. V shed 0 bases and J shed 2 bases, with 25 bases lying between them. The DNA for the CDR3 is TGTGCCATCAGTGAGTCCATTTTAGGTCGGCAGGGGCCTCCCAACTATGGCTACACCTTC. It encodes CAISESILGRQGPPNYGYTF.